Included here is one T cell receptor beta chain sequence, with context. The record originates from a study of T-cell memory formation after mild COVID-19. Study overall: Most TCR clusters belonged to a single donor.

Each CDR3 protein gets one entry after TCRdb re-called the 5' RACE reads with MiXCR. Among about 320,000 distinct CDR3 sequences, around 15% were seen once, and the ten largest hold 20% to 25%. The TCR originated in a man aged 18-30 years who had mild COVID-19 (a few samples of this study predate the infection). Cell type and time point are not known. The sample was PBMCs or a T cell subset sorted from them (not recorded which).

The DNA for the CDR3 is TGTGCCAGCAGTTACGACAGAAAAGCTTTCTTT. This gives the protein CASSYDRKAFF. This rearrangement joins TRBV6-2 or TRBV6-3 to TRBJ1-1, with a possible D match to TRBD1 (5 bases). Trimming stripped 2 bases from V and 9 bases from J, with 7 bases between. The germline CDR1 and CDR2 sequences are MNHEY and SVGEGT. The CDR3 extends over 11 amino acids.